Following are 3 T cell receptor beta chains from one sample sequenced in a study of cytomegalovirus exposure and HLA in healthy donors. PCR involved 60 Vbeta and 13 Jbeta primers. Profiling relied on immunoSEQ multiplex PCR, and the TCRdb table lists in-frame clones only, not all of them. Here the sample spans around 190,000 clones, about 78% being singletons. Sequencing input: PBMCs. These receptors were collected from a woman aged 25 to 39 in good health and CMV-seronegative.

V gene TRBV4-1 combines with J gene TRBJ2-1; 7 bases match TRBD1. CDR1 is MGHRA and CDR2 is YSYEKL in the germline V gene. CDR3 length equals 14 residues. With 3 bases clipped from V and 5 bases from J, the junction kept 4 bases outside the gene matches. CDR3 DNA sequence: TGCGCCAGCAGCCAGACAGGGACACACAATGAGCAGTTCTTC. Translation: CASSQTGTHNEQFF.

In its sample, this clone was seen once. The genes are TRBV6-1 and TRBJ2-3; no reliable D call. CDR1 and CDR2 (germline): MNHNS, SASEGT. Trimming shortened V by 6 bases and J by 6 bases, and 7 bases separated the two germline ends. This CDR3 has 11 residues. CDR3 DNA sequence: TGTGCCAGCAGAAACTGGGATACGCAGTATTTT. This sequence encodes CASRNWDTQYF.

This chain connects TRBV15 to TRBJ2-7; 7 bases map to TRBD2. This CDR3 is built from 13 residues. Trimming removed 0 bases from V and 4 bases from J; junction bases left unmatched: 0. CDR1 is LNHNV, CDR2 YYDKDF, per germline (reference sequence). CDR3 amino acids: CATSREGGYEQYF. The CDR3, as DNA: TGTGCCACCAGCAGAGAGGGGGGGTACGAGCAGTACTTC. The full variable domain, with the rest looked up from reference TRBV15 and TRBJ2-7, is DAMVIQNPRYQVTQFGKPVTLSCSQTLNHNVMYWYQQKSSQAPKLLFHYYDKDFNNEADTPDNFQSRRPNTSFCFLDIRSPGLGDTAMYLCATSREGGYEQYFGPGTRLTVT.